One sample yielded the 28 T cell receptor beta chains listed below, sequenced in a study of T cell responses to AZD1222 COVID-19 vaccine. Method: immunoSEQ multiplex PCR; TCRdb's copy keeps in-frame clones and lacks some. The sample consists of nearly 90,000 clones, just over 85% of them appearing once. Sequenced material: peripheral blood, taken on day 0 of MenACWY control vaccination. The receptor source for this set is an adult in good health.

CDR3 residues: CASSVEGGTDTQYF. The CDR3 DNA reads as TGTGCCAGCAGCGTCGAAGGGGGCACAGATACGCAGTATTTT. The rearrangement links TRBV2 to TRBJ2-3, with D maybe TRBD1 (5 bases). The CDR3 has 14 amino acids. The V gene lost 6 bases and the J gene lost 1 base, with 11 bases spanning the gap. Germline assignment: CDR1 SNHLY and CDR2 FYNNEI.

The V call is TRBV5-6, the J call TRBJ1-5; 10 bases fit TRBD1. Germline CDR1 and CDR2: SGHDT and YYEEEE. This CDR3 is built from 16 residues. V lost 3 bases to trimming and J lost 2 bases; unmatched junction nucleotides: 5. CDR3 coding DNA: TGTGCCAGCAGCTGGGGGACAGGGGACGGCAATCAGCCCCAGCATTTT. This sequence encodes CASSWGTGDGNQPQHF.

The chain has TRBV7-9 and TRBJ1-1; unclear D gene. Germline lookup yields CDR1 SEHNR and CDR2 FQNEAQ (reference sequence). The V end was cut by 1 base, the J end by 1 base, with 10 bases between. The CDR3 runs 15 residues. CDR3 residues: CASSLDGGPNTEAFF. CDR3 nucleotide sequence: TGTGCCAGCAGCTTAGATGGCGGTCCGAACACTGAAGCTTTCTTT.

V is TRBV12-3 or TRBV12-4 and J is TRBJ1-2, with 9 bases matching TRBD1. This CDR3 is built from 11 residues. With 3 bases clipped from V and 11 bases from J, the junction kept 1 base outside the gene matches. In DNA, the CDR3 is TGTGCCAGCAGTTTGGACAGGGGTTACACCTTC. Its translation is CASSLDRGYTF.

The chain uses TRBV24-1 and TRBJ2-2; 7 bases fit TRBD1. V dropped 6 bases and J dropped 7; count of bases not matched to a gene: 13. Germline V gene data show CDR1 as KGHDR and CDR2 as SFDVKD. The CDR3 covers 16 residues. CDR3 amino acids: CATSTPPRQGGGELFF. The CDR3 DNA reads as TGTGCCACCAGTACCCCCCCGAGACAGGGTGGCGGGGAGCTGTTTTTT.

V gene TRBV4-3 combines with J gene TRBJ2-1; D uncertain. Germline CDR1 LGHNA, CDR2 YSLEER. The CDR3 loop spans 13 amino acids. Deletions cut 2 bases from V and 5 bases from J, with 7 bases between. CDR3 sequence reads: CASSQNFNNEQFF. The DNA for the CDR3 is TGCGCCAGCAGCCAAAATTTTAACAATGAGCAGTTCTTC.

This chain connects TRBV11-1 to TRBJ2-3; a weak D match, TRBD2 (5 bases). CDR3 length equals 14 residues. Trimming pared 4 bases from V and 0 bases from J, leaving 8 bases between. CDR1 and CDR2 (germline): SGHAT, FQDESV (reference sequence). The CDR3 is CASSSRTSTDTQYF. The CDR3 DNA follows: TGTGCCAGCAGCTCACGGACTAGCACAGATACGCAGTATTTT.

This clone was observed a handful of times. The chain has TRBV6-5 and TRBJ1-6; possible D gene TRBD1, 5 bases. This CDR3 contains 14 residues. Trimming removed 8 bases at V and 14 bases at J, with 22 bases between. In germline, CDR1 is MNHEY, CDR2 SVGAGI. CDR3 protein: CASGQPGRRDTLHF. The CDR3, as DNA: TGTGCCAGCGGCCAACCGGGGCGGCGTGACACCCTCCACTTT.

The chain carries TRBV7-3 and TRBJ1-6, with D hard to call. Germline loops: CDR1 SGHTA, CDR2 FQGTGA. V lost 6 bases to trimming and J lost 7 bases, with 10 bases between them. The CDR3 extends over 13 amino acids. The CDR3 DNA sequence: TGTGCCAGCAGGCAGGACTGGAATTCACCCCTCCACTTT. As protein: CASRQDWNSPLHF. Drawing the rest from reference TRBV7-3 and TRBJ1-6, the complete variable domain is GAGVSQTPSNKVTEKGKYVELRCDPISGHTALYWYRQSLGQGPEFLIYFQGTGAADDSGLPNDRFFAVRPEGSVSTLKIQRTERGDSAVYLCASRQDWNSPLHFGNGTRLTVT.

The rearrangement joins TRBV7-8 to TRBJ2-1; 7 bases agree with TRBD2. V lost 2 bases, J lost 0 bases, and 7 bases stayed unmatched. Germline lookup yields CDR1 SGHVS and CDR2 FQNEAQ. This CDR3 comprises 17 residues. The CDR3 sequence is CASSLSSGGSSYNEQFF. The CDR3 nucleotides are TGTGCCAGCAGCTTATCTTCGGGGGGTTCCTCCTACAATGAGCAGTTCTTC. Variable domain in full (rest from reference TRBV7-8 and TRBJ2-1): GAGVSQSPRYKVAKRGQDVALRCDPISGHVSLFWYQQALGQGPEFLTYFQNEAQLDKSGLPSDRFFAERPEGSVSTLKIQRTQQEDSAVYLCASSLSSGGSSYNEQFFGPGTRLTVL.

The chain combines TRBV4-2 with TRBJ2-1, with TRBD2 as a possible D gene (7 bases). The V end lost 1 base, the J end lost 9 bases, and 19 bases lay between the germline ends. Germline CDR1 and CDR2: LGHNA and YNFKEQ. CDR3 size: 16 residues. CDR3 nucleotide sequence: TGTGCCAGCAGCCAAGTGCTAGGGGGGGGCTTAAGTGAGCAGTTCTTC. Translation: CASSQVLGGGLSEQFF.

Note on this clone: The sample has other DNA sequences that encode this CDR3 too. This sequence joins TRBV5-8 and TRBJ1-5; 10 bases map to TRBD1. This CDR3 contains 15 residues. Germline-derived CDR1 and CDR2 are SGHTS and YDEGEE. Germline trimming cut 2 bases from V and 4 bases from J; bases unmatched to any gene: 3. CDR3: CASSLGDRGNQPQHF. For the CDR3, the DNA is TGTGCCAGCAGCTTAGGGGACAGGGGTAATCAGCCCCAGCATTTT.

The CDR3 reads CASSPGRQNEKLFF. The CDR3, as DNA: TGTGCCAGCTCACCAGGGCGCCAAAATGAAAAACTGTTTTTT. This chain links TRBV18 with TRBJ1-4; D is unresolved. The CDR3 loop spans 14 amino acids. Germline CDR1 is KGHSH and CDR2 is LQKENI. V dropped 2 bases and J dropped 5 bases, with 9 bases sitting between them.

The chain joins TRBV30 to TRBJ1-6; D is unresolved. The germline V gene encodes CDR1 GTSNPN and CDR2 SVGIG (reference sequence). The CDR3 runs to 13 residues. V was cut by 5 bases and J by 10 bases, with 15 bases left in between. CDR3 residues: CAWGPKRESPLHF. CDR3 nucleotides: TGTGCCTGGGGACCCAAACGGGAATCACCCCTCCACTTT.

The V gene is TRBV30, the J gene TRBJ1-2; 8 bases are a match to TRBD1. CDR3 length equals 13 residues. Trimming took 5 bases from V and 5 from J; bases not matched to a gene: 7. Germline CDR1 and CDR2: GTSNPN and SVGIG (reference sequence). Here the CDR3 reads CAWSRDRPYGYTF. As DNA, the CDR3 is TGTGCCTGGTCGCGGGACAGGCCATATGGCTACACCTTC.

The CDR3 coding sequence is TGTGCCAGCAGTCCGCCTGTCGGGTCCCTGCCACCCCTCCACTTT. Encoded protein: CASSPPVGSLPPLHF. V usage is TRBV28 and J usage is TRBJ1-6; no clear D gene. The CDR3 loop spans 15 amino acids. V dropped 5 bases and J dropped 11 bases, with 19 bases sitting between them. The germline V gene encodes CDR1 MDHEN and CDR2 SYDVKM.

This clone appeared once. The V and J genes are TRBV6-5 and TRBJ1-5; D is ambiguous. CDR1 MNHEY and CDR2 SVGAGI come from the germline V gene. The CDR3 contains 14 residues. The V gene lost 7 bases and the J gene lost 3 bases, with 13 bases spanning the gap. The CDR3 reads CASKSDRFNQPQHF. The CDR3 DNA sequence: TGTGCCAGCAAATCGGATAGGTTCAATCAGCCCCAGCATTTT.

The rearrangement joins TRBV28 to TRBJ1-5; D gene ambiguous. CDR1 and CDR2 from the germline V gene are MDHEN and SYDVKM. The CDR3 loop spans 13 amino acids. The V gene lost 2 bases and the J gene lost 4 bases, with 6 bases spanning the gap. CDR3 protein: CASSLPQNQPQHF. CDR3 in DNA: TGTGCCAGCAGTTTACCCCAAAATCAGCCCCAGCATTTT.

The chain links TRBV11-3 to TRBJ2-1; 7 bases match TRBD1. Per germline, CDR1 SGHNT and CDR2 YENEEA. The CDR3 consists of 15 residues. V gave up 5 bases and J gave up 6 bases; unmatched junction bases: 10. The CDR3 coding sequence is TGTGCCAGCAGCAGCCGGGACAGCTCCATCAATGAGCAGTTCTTC. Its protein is CASSSRDSSINEQFF.

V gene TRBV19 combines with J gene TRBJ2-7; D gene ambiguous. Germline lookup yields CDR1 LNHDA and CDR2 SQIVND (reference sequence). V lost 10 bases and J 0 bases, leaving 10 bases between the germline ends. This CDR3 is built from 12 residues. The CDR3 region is CATVGFSYEQYF. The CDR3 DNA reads TGTGCCACCGTGGGGTTCTCCTACGAGCAGTACTTC.

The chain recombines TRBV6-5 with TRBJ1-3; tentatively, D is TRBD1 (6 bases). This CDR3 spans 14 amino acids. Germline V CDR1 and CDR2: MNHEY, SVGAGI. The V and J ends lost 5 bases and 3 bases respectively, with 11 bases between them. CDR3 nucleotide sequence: TGTGCCAGCAGTCCTTCGACAGGTGGAAACACCATATATTTT. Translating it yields CASSPSTGGNTIYF.

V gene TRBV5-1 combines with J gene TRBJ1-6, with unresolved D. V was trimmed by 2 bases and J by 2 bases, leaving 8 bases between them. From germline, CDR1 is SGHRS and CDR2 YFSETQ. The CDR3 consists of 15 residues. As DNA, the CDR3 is TGCGCCAGCAGCTTCAGAGAACCCTATAATTCACCCCTCCACTTT. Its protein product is CASSFREPYNSPLHF.

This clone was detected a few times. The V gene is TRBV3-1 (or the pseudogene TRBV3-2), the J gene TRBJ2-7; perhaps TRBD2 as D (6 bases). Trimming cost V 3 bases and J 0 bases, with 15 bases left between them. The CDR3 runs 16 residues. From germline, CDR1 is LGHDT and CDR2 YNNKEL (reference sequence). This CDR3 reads CASSHAAGTGSYEQYF. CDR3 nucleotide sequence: TGTGCCAGCAGCCACGCCGCCGGGACTGGCTCCTACGAGCAGTACTTC.

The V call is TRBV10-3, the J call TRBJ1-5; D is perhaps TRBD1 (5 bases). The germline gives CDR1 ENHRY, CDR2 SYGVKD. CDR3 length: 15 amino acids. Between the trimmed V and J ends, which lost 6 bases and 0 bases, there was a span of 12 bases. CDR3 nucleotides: TGTGCCATCAGCCAGGGCGGTCATAGCAATCAGCCCCAGCATTTT. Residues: CAISQGGHSNQPQHF.

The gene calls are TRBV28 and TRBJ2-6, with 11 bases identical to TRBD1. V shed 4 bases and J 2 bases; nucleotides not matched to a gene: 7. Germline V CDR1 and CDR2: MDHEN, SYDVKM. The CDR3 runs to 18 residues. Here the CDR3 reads CASSSWTGGVTGANVLTF. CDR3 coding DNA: TGTGCCAGCAGTTCTTGGACAGGGGGCGTGACTGGGGCCAACGTCCTGACTTTC.

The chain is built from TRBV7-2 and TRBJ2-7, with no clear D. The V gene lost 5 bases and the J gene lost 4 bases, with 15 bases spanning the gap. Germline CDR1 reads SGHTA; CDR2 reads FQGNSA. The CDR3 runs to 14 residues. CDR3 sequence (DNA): TGTGCCAGCAGCCTCCCAACTGGCGCTTACGAGCAGTACTTC. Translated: CASSLPTGAYEQYF. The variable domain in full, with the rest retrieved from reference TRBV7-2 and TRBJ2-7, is GAGVSQSPSNKVTEKGKDVELRCDPISGHTALYWYRQSLGQGLEFLIYFQGNSAPDKSGLPSDRFSAERTGGSVSTLTIQRTQQEDSAVYLCASSLPTGAYEQYFGPGTRLTVT.

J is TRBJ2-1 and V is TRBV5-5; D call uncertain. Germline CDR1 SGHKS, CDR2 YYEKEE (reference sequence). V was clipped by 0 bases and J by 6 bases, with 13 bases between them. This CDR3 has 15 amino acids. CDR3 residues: CASSLAPGPSNEQFF. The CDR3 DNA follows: TGTGCCAGCAGCTTGGCTCCCGGGCCCTCCAATGAGCAGTTCTTC.

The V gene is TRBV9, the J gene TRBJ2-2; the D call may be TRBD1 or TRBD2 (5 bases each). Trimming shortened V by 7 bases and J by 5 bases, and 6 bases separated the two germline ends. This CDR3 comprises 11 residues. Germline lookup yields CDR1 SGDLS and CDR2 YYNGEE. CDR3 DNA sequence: TGTGCCAGCGGGGGAACCGGGGAGCTGTTTTTT. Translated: CASGGTGELFF.